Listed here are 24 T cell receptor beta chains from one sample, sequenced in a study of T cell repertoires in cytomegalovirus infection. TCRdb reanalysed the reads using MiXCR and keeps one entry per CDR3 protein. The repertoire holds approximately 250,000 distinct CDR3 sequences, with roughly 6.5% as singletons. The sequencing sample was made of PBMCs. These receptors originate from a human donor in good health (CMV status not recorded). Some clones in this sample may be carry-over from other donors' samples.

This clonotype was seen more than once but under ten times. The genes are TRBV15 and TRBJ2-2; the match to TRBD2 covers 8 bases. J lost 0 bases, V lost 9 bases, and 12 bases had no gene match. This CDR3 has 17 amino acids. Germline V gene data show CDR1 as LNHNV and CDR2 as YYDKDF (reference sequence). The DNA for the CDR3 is TGTGCCACTTCGACGTCGGGCGGGGGGCCGAACACCGGGGAGCTGTTTTTT. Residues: CATSTSGGGPNTGELFF.

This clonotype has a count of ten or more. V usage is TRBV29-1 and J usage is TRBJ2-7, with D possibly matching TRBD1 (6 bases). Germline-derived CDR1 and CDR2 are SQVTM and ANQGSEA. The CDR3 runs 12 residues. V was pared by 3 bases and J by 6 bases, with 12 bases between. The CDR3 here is CSVEVSGVEQYF. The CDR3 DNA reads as TGCAGCGTTGAGGTATCAGGGGTCGAGCAGTACTTC.

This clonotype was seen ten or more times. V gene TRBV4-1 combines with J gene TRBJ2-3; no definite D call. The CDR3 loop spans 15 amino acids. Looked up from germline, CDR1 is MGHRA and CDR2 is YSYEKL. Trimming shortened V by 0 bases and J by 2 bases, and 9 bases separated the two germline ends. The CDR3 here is CASSQDRVFTDTQYF. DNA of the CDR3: TGCGCCAGCAGCCAAGATCGGGTGTTCACAGATACGCAGTATTTT.

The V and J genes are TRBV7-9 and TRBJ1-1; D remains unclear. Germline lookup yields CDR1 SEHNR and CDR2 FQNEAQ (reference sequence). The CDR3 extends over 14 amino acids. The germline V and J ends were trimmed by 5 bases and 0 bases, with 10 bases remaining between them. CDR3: CASSPRVLNTEAFF. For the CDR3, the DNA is TGTGCCAGCAGCCCTCGGGTTCTGAACACTGAAGCTTTCTTT. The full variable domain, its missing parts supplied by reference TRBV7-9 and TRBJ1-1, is DTGVSQNPRHKITKRGQNVTFRCDPISEHNRLYWYRQTLGQGPEFLTYFQNEAQLEKSRLLSDRFSAERPKGSFSTLEIQRTEQGDSAMYLCASSPRVLNTEAFFGQGTRLTVV.

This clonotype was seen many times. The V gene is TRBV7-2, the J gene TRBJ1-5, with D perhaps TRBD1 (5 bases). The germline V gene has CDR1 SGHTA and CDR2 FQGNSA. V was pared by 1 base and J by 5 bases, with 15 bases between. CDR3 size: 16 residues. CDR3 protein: CASSLGSREVDQPQHF. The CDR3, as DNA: TGTGCCAGCAGCTTAGGTAGCAGGGAAGTCGATCAGCCCCAGCATTTT.

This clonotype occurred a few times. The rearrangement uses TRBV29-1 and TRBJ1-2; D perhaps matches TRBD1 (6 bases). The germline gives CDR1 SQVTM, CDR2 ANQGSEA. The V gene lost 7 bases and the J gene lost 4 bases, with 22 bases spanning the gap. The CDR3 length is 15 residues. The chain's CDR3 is CSATGGQDLLYGYTF. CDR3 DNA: TGCAGCGCCACGGGGGGGCAGGACCTACTCTATGGCTACACCTTC.

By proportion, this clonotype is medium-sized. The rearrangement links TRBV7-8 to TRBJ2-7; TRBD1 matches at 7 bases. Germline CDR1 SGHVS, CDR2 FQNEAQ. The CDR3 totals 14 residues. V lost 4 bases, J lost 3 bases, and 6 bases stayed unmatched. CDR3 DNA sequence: TGTGCCAGCAGCTCCACTGGACAGGTCTACGAGCAGTACTTC. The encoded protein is CASSSTGQVYEQYF. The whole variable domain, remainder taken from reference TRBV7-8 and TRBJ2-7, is GAGVSQSPRYKVAKRGQDVALRCDPISGHVSLFWYQQALGQGPEFLTYFQNEAQLDKSGLPSDRFFAERPEGSVSTLKIQRTQQEDSAVYLCASSSTGQVYEQYFGPGTRLTVT.

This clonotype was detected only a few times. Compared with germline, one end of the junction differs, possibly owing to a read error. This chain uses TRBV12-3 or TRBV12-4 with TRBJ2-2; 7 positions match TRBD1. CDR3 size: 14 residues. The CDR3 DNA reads TGTGCCAGCAGTAAGGGGGCGAAAACCGGGGAGCTGTTTTTT. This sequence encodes CASSKGAKTGELFF.

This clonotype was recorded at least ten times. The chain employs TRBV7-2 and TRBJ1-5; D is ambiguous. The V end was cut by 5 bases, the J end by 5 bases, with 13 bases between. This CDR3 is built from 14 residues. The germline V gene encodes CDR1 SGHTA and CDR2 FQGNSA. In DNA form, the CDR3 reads TGTGCCAGCAGCACGGACGGGGTTGATCAGCCCCAGCATTTT. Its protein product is CASSTDGVDQPQHF. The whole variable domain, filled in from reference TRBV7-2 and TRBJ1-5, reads GAGVSQSPSNKVTEKGKDVELRCDPISGHTALYWYRQSLGQGLEFLIYFQGNSAPDKSGLPSDRFSAERTGGSVSTLTIQRTQQEDSAVYLCASSTDGVDQPQHFGDGTRLSIL.

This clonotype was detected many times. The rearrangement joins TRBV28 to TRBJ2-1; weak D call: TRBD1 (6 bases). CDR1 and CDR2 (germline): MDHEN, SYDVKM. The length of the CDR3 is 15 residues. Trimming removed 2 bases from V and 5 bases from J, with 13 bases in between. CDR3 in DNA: TGTGCCAGCAGTTTAGGGACAAAAGGAGACAATGAGCAGTTCTTC. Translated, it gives CASSLGTKGDNEQFF.

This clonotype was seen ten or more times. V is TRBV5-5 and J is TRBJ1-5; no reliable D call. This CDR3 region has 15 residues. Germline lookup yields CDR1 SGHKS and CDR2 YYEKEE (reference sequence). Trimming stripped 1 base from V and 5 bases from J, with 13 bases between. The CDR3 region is CASSLSMGKDQPQHF. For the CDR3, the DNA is TGTGCCAGCAGCTTGAGTATGGGGAAGGATCAGCCCCAGCATTTT.

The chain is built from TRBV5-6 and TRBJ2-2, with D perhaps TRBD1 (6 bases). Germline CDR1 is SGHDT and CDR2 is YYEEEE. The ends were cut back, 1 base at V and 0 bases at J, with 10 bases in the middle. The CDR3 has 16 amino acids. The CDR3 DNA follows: TGTGCCAGCAGCTTGAGGGGGACCTCGAACACCGGGGAGCTGTTTTTT. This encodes CASSLRGTSNTGELFF.

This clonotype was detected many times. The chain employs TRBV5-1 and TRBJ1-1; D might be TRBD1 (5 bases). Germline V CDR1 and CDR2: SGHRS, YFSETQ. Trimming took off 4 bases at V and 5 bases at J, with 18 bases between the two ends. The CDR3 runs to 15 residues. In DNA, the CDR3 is TGCGCCAGCAGCGCCACGTTGGGGGGTATTACTGAAGCTTTCTTT. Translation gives CASSATLGGITEAFF.

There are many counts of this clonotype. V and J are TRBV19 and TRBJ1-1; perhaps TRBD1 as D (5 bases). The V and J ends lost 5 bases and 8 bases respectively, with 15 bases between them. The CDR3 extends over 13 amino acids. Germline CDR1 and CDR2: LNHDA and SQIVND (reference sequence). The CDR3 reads CASSPADTPEAFF. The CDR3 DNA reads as TGTGCCAGTAGTCCTGCGGACACCCCCGAAGCTTTCTTT.

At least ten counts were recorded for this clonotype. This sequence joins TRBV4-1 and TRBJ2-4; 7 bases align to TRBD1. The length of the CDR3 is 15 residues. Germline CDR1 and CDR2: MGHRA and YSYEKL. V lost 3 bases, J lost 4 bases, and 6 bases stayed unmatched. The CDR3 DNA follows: TGCGCCAGCAGCCAGGTGGGACAGCTAAAAAACATTCAGTACTTC. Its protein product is CASSQVGQLKNIQYF.

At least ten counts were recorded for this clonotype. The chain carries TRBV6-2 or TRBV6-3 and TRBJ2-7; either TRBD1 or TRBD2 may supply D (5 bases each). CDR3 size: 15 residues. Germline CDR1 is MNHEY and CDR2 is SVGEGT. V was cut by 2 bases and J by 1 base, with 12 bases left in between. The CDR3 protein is CASSYHWDGSYEQYF. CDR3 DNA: TGTGCCAGCAGTTACCACTGGGACGGATCCTACGAGCAGTACTTC.

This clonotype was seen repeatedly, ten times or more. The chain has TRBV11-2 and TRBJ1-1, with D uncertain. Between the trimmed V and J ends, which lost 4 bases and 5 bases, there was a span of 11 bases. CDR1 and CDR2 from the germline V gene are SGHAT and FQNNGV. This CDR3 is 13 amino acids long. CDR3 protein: CASSSREKTEAFF. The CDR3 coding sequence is TGTGCCAGCAGCTCAAGGGAGAAGACTGAAGCTTTCTTT.

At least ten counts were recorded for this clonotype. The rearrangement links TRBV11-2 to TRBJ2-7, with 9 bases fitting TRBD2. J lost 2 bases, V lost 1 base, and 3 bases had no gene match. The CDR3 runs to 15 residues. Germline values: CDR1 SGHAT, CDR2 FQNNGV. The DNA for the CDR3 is TGTGCCAGCAGCTTAGGACTAGCGGAGACCTACGAGCAGTACTTC. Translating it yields CASSLGLAETYEQYF. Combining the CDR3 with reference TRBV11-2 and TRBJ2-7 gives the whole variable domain EAGVAQSPRYKIIEKRQSVAFWCNPISGHATLYWYQQILGQGPKLLIQFQNNGVVDDSQLPKDRFSAERLKGVDSTLKIQPAKLEDSAVYLCASSLGLAETYEQYFGPGTRLTVT.

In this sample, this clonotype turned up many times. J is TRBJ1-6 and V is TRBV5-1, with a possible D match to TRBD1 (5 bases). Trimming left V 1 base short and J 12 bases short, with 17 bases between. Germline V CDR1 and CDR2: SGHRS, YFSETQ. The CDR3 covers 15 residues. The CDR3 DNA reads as TGCGCCAGCAGCTTGCAAACGGGGGAATTCGGACCCCTCCACTTT. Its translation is CASSLQTGEFGPLHF.

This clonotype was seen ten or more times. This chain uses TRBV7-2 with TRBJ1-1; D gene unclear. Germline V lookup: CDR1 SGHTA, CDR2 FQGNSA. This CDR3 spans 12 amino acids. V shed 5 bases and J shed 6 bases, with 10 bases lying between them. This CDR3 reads CASSRSRAEAFF. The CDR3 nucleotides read TGTGCCAGCAGCCGGTCTCGGGCTGAAGCTTTCTTT.

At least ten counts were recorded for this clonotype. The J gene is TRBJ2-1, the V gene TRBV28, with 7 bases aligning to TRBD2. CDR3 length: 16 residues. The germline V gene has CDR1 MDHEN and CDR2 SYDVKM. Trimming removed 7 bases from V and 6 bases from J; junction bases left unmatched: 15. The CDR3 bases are TGTGCCAGCACCACTCGCTTCGGGGGGTTGGGCAATGAGCAGTTCTTC. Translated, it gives CASTTRFGGLGNEQFF.

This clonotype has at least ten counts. The CDR3, as DNA: TGTGCCTGGAGTACACTGAGAGGCACTGAAGCTTTCTTT. It specifies CAWSTLRGTEAFF. V gene TRBV30 combines with J gene TRBJ1-1; D call uncertain. V lost 2 bases to trimming and J lost 4 bases, with 11 bases between them. Looked up from germline, CDR1 is GTSNPN and CDR2 is SVGIG (reference sequence). There are 13 residues in the CDR3. Looking up the rest from reference TRBV30 and TRBJ1-1 gives the full variable domain: SQTIHQWPATLVQPVGSPLSLECTVEGTSNPNLYWYRQAAGRGLQLLFYSVGIGQISSEVPQNLSASRPQDRQFILSSKKLLLSDSGFYLCAWSTLRGTEAFFGQGTRLTVV.

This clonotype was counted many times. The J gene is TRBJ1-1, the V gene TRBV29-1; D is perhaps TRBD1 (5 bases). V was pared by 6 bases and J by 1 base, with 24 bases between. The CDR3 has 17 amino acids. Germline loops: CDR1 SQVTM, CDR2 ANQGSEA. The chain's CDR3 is CSVLHPISGLGNTEAFF. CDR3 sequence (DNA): TGCAGCGTCCTACACCCGATCTCGGGACTAGGGAACACTGAAGCTTTCTTT.

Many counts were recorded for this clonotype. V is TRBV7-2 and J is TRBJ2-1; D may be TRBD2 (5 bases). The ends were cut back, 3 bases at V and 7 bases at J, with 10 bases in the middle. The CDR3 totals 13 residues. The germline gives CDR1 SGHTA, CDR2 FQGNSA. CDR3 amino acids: CASSFGLINEQFF. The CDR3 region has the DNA TGTGCCAGCAGCTTTGGACTTATTAATGAGCAGTTCTTC.